Listed here is a single T cell receptor beta chain. Its antigen remains unidentified. This entry is derived from a study of T cell responses to AZD1222 COVID-19 vaccine. The CDR3 totals 15 residues. V was trimmed by 6 bases and J by 4 bases, leaving 18 bases between them. The V gene's germline CDR1 is LNHDA and CDR2 SQIVND (reference sequence). The repertoire was sequenced with immunoSEQ multiplex PCR; TCRdb's copy has only in-frame clones and lacks some. Of about 120,000 clones in the sample, approximately 94% were seen once. Study-wide results and caveats: CD4 TCRs covered the whole spike, strongest at regions 160-218 and 743-854. Baseline serology detected seropositivity in only five or six AZD1222 recipients. Sampling captured repertoires only after the peak T cell response.

The chain joins TRBV19 to TRBJ1-2; D is perhaps TRBD1 (6 bases). The input for sequencing was peripheral blood, taken 28 days after the second AZD1222 dose. The sequence derives from an adult who received the AZD1222 COVID-19 vaccine. The CDR3 loop reads CASSLGTSPIYGYTF. The DNA for the CDR3 is TGTGCCAGTAGCCTGGGGACATCTCCGATCTATGGCTACACCTTC.